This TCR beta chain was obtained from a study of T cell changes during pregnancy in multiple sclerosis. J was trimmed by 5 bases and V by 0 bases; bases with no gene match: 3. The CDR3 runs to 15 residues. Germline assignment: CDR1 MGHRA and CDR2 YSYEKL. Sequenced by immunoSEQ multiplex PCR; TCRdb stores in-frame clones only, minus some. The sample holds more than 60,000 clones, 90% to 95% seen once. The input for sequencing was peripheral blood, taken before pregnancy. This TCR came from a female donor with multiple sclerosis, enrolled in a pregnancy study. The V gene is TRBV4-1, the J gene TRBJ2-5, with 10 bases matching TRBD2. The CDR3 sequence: CASSQDGTSAETQYF. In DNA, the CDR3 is TGCGCCAGCAGCCAAGACGGGACTAGCGCTGAGACCCAGTACTTC.